This note documents a single T cell receptor beta chain sequence. Its antigen remains unknown. Sequence at one end of the junction differs from germline and may be a read error. The study recruited healthy Caucasian donors from Russia who were aged roughly 6 to 90. PBMCs were isolated at a quantity of at least 7 million per sample. This CDR3 has 15 amino acids. CDR1 and CDR2 (germline): SGHTA, FQGNSA. A J-beta primer mix and a sample-barcoded 5' primer were used in a second PCR of about 7 to 12 cycles. Each cDNA molecule was tagged by a template-switch adaptor that had 12 random nucleotides. MiXCR, applied by TCRdb to the 5' RACE reads, yields one record per CDR3 protein. Of 1.5 million to 2 million distinct CDR3 sequences in the sample, over 25% were seen once. The sample comes from a study of blood T cells in healthy people across ages. Study-level findings and limits: Because donor CMV status was unknown, expanded clonotype changes were possibly confounded.

The sequence was collected from a woman aged 25-40 years in good health. Material: blood. The chain links TRBV7-2 to TRBJ1-5, with D unresolved. DNA of the CDR3: TGCGCCAGCAGCTCGCGGACTGCTACCAATCAGCCCCAGCATTTT. Its translation: CASSSRTATNQPQHF.